The 2 T cell receptor beta chains in this list originate from one sample, sequenced in a study of CD4 T cells in relation to SARS-CoV-2 and coronaviruses. Only in-frame clones appear in the TCRdb table, and some are missing; sequencing was by immunoSEQ multiplex PCR. Of some 46,000 clones listed, approximately 80% are singletons. No cognate antigen is known for these TCRs. Material: naive CD4+ T cells from PBMCs, cultured in vitro. Subset denoted: naive CD4+ T cells isolated by negative enrichment. These receptors originate from an adult with COVID-19.

The chain combines TRBV25-1 with TRBJ2-1; 12 bases align to TRBD2. Germline V gene lookup returns CDR1 MGHDK and CDR2 SYGVNS. V was pared by 3 bases and J by 1 base, with 4 bases of the junction left unmatched. The CDR3 loop spans 17 amino acids. The CDR3 nucleotides read TGTGCCAGCAGTGATATACTAGCGGGAGGTTCCTACAATGAGCAGTTCTTC. Its protein product is CASSDILAGGSYNEQFF.

This clone was detected only once. The chain combines TRBV2 with TRBJ2-7; TRBD1 aligns across 10 bases. This CDR3 comprises 16 residues. The ends lost 5 bases at V and 6 bases at J; junction bases unmatched: 13. Germline CDR1 and CDR2: SNHLY and FYNNEI. CDR3 bases: TGTGCCAGCAGTTTAACCGGGACAGGGGCCGCGGGCGAGCAGTACTTC. Residues: CASSLTGTGAAGEQYF.